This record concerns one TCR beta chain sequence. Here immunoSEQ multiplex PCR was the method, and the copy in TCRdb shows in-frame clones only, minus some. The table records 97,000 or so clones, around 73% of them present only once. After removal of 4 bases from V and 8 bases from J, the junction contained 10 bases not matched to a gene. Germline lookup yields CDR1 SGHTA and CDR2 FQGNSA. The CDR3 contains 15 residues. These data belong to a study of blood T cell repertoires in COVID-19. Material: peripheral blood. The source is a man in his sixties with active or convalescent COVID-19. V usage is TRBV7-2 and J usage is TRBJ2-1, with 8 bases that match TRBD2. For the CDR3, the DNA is TGTGCCAGCAGCTCGACCGGGAGGGCCGGGGATGAGCAGTTCTTC. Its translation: CASSSTGRAGDEQFF.